This T cell receptor beta chain was found in a study of blood T cell repertoires in COVID-19. Study overall: Researchers got acute and convalescent COVID-19 samples from the United States, Italy and Spain. Nucleic acid was either cDNA or gDNA, and it came from T cells, B-cell-depleted T cells, or PBMCs.

V was pared by 6 bases and J by 10 bases, with 13 bases of the junction left unmatched. In germline, CDR1 is SNHLY, CDR2 FYNNEI. The CDR3 covers 16 residues. Authors' data handling: Amplification of reference gene primers was used by the study to estimate nucleated cell counts. The repertoire was sequenced with immunoSEQ multiplex PCR; TCRdb's copy has only in-frame clones and lacks some. D and trimming come from the DNA, and the V and J calls and clone size come from that table. Altogether about 72,000 clones are present, just over 85% being singletons, with the ten largest covering 11%. The sample was peripheral blood. The rearrangement uses TRBV2 and TRBJ1-6; 9 bases agree with TRBD1. The receptor comes from an older man with active or convalescent COVID-19. In DNA, the CDR3 is TGTGCCAGCAGAGAGCGAGTGACAGGGGGAAGATCACCCCTCCACTTT. Translation gives CASRERVTGGRSPLHF.